The 22 T cell receptor beta chains below all came from one sample that was sequenced in a study of lymphopenia after photon versus proton radiotherapy. Measured with immunoSEQ multiplex PCR; TCRdb has only the in-frame clones, and not every one. Of approximately 170,000 clones detected, less than 90% appear once; the ten largest clones hold about 4.7%. Material: peripheral blood, obtained from a patient treated with photon-based radiotherapy. The source is a man aged 45-65 years with gastric cancer.

V is TRBV5-5 and J is TRBJ1-1; perhaps TRBD1 as D (5 bases). The CDR3 has 14 residues. V gave up 5 bases and J gave up 0 bases, with 11 bases separating them. Germline CDR1 reads SGHKS; CDR2 reads YYEKEE (reference sequence). The CDR3 loop is CASRQQELNTEAFF. The CDR3 DNA sequence: TGTGCCAGCAGACAACAGGAGCTGAACACTGAAGCTTTCTTT.

The chain is built from TRBV14 and TRBJ2-1, with TRBD2 identical over 11 bases. V lost 5 bases, J lost 4 bases, and 10 bases stayed unmatched. The germline V gene encodes CDR1 SGHDN and CDR2 FVKESK. The CDR3 runs 17 residues. The CDR3 DNA sequence: TGTGCCAGCAGCACCGGGACTAGCGGATTTGGGTACAATGAGCAGTTCTTC. Protein: CASSTGTSGFGYNEQFF.

The chain uses TRBV6-5 and TRBJ2-1; unclear D gene. V lost 0 bases and J lost 12, with 15 bases in between. The CDR3 is made up of 14 amino acids. Germline loops: CDR1 MNHEY, CDR2 SVGAGI. The DNA for the CDR3 is TGTGCCAGCAGTTACTCTAGCAGCACAATGAGGCAGTTCTTC. It codes for CASSYSSSTMRQFF.

The rearrangement joins TRBV6-5 to TRBJ1-5; D uncertain. The CDR3 is made up of 13 amino acids. V gave up 0 bases and J gave up 8 bases, with 8 bases separating them. Per germline, CDR1 MNHEY and CDR2 SVGAGI. The CDR3 DNA follows: TGTGCCAGCAGTTACTCGTTAAGAGAGCCCCAGCATTTT. Protein: CASSYSLREPQHF.

The CDR3 reads CASRAYSYNEQFF. The CDR3 nucleotides are TGCGCCAGCAGGGCGTACAGTTACAATGAGCAGTTCTTC. The rearrangement uses TRBV10-2 and TRBJ2-1; no firm D call. The germline V gene encodes CDR1 WSHSY and CDR2 SAAADI. Trimming pared 6 bases from V and 4 bases from J, leaving 10 bases between. This CDR3 has 13 residues.

This chain uses TRBV7-3 with TRBJ2-3, with D uncertain. The length of the CDR3 is 14 residues. CDR1 is SGHTA, CDR2 FQGTGA, per germline. Trimming removed 2 bases from V and 2 bases from J, with 8 bases in between. The CDR3 sequence is CASSLRANTDTQYF. DNA for the CDR3: TGTGCCAGCAGCTTACGTGCGAACACAGATACGCAGTATTTT.

The genes are TRBV27 and TRBJ1-1, with TRBD1 as a possible D gene (6 bases). Germline assignment: CDR1 MNHEY and CDR2 SMNVEV (reference sequence). This CDR3 is built from 15 residues. The V gene lost 6 bases and the J gene lost 1 base, with 15 bases spanning the gap. This chain's CDR3 is CASRLSGTPNTEAFF. The DNA of the CDR3 is TGTGCCAGCAGACTTTCCGGGACACCGAACACTGAAGCTTTCTTT.

The V call is TRBV5-1, the J call TRBJ2-7; 12 bases are a match to TRBD2. The length of the CDR3 is 17 residues. J gave up 7 bases and V 4 bases, and 15 bases lay outside the gene matches. Germline V gives CDR1 SGHRS, CDR2 YFSETQ. The CDR3 DNA is TGCGCCAGCAGCCCCGGGACTAGCGGGCTGGGATTGGGGGAGCAGTACTTC. As protein: CASSPGTSGLGLGEQYF. The variable domain in full, with the rest retrieved from reference TRBV5-1 and TRBJ2-7, is KAGVTQTPRYLIKTRGQQVTLSCSPISGHRSVSWYQQTPGQGLQFLFEYFSETQRNKGNFPGRFSGRQFSNSRSEMNVSTLELGDSALYLCASSPGTSGLGLGEQYFGPGTRLTVT.

The V and J genes are TRBV27 and TRBJ1-1; unclear D gene. V gave up 0 bases and J gave up 6 bases, with 14 bases separating them. Germline loops: CDR1 MNHEY, CDR2 SMNVEV (reference sequence). The CDR3 spans 15 residues. The CDR3: CASSLSTSHRSEAFF. As DNA, the CDR3 is TGTGCCAGCAGTTTATCGACCTCCCACAGATCTGAAGCTTTCTTT.

The V call is TRBV5-4, the J call TRBJ1-1; TRBD1 matches at 7 bases. V lost 0 bases and J lost 5; bases outside the gene matches: 7. Germline values: CDR1 SGHNT, CDR2 YYREEE (reference sequence). This CDR3 has 15 residues. The CDR3 spells CASSLGQGRRTEAFF. In DNA form, the CDR3 reads TGTGCCAGCAGCTTGGGACAGGGTCGTAGGACTGAAGCTTTCTTT.

This sequence joins TRBV4-1 and TRBJ2-7, with D perhaps assigned TRBD1 or TRBD2 (5 bases each). The CDR3 runs 18 residues. V lost 5 bases and J 2 bases, leaving 25 bases between the germline ends. From germline, CDR1 is MGHRA and CDR2 YSYEKL. Written as DNA, the CDR3 is TGCGCCAGCAGCGCCTGGGGAGAGGGCGGCTCCAGGGCCTACGAGCAGTACTTC. This encodes CASSAWGEGGSRAYEQYF.

This chain joins TRBV19 and TRBJ1-2; the D is unclear. The CDR3 length is 14 residues. The germline gives CDR1 LNHDA, CDR2 SQIVND (reference sequence). Trimming took off 0 bases at V and 8 bases at J, with 13 bases between the two ends. The CDR3 nucleotides are TGTGCCAGTAGTATAGATCTATTTACGGGGGGCTACACCTTC. Translation: CASSIDLFTGGYTF.

This clone was seen a handful of times. V gene TRBV28 combines with J gene TRBJ2-2; D gene unclear. CDR1 is MDHEN, CDR2 SYDVKM, per germline. This CDR3 has 14 residues. V lost 2 bases and J lost 7, with 11 bases in between. CDR3 residues: CASSLRRQHGELFF. CDR3 in DNA: TGTGCCAGCAGTTTAAGGAGACAACACGGGGAGCTGTTTTTT.

The chain carries TRBV5-1 and TRBJ2-2; no clear D. V dropped 0 bases and J dropped 1 base, with 4 bases sitting between them. CDR1 and CDR2 (germline): SGHRS, YFSETQ. The CDR3 totals 14 residues. As DNA, the CDR3 is TGCGCCAGCAGCTTGGTGGTGAACACCGGGGAGCTGTTTTTT. This sequence encodes CASSLVVNTGELFF.

The CDR3 loop is CASSQGLGRTYEQYF. For the CDR3, the DNA is TGTGCCAGCAGCCAAGGGCTGGGACGTACCTACGAGCAGTACTTC. The chain is built from TRBV14 and TRBJ2-7; D might be TRBD1 or TRBD2, each matching 5 bases. V lost 1 base and J 2 bases, leaving 12 bases between the germline ends. The CDR3 extends over 15 amino acids. In germline, CDR1 is SGHDN, CDR2 FVKESK.

The J gene is TRBJ2-1, the V gene TRBV5-4; maybe TRBD2 (6 bases). The CDR3 runs 14 residues. The germline gives CDR1 SGHNT, CDR2 YYREEE (reference sequence). V was pared by 7 bases and J by 4 bases, with 15 bases between. DNA of the CDR3: TGTGCCAGCGGTACCGGGACTTCTTACAATGAGCAGTTCTTC. Translating it yields CASGTGTSYNEQFF.

This chain links TRBV6-6 with TRBJ2-7, with TRBD1 matching 11 bases. Germline values: CDR1 MNHNY, CDR2 SVGAGI (reference sequence). The CDR3 contains 14 residues. V was clipped by 6 bases and J by 5 bases; unmatched bases: 6. The CDR3 loop reads CASRPRTGGHEQYF. The CDR3 DNA is TGTGCCAGCAGGCCGAGGACAGGGGGCCACGAGCAGTACTTC.

This clone appeared once. This chain uses TRBV6-5 with TRBJ1-5; D not resolved. The CDR3 contains 15 residues. Looked up from germline, CDR1 is MNHEY and CDR2 is SVGAGI. V lost 0 bases to trimming and J lost 1 base, with 7 bases between them. The CDR3 sequence: CASSYSGESNQPQHF. The DNA for the CDR3 is TGTGCCAGCAGTTACTCTGGGGAGAGCAATCAGCCCCAGCATTTT.

The chain couples TRBV18 to TRBJ2-7; D is unclear. Trimming took 3 bases from V and 5 from J, leaving 11 bases between them. Germline CDR1 KGHSH, CDR2 LQKENI. The CDR3 is made up of 13 amino acids. CDR3 region: CASSPSLPDEQYF. The CDR3 DNA is TGTGCCAGCTCACCTTCCTTACCGGACGAGCAGTACTTC.

V gene TRBV25-1 combines with J gene TRBJ2-7; D is undetermined. Trimming removed 3 bases at V and 2 bases at J, with 11 bases between. CDR1 is MGHDK and CDR2 is SYGVNS in the germline V gene. The CDR3 is 14 amino acids. CDR3 region: CASSDATKTYEQYF. Here the CDR3 DNA reads TGTGCCAGCAGTGACGCTACAAAAACCTACGAGCAGTACTTC.

This chain links TRBV27 with TRBJ2-4; D remains ambiguous. This CDR3 has 15 amino acids. The germline V gene has CDR1 MNHEY and CDR2 SMNVEV (reference sequence). With 6 bases removed from V and 0 bases from J, the gap between germline ends came to 12 bases. The CDR3 nucleotides are TGTGCCAGCAGCCAGTCGAGAGTAGCCAAAAACATTCAGTACTTC. This gives the protein CASSQSRVAKNIQYF.

J is TRBJ2-7 and V is TRBV11-2, with D unclear. Germline V CDR1 and CDR2: SGHAT, FQNNGV. Trimming left V 2 bases short and J 0 bases short, with 8 bases between. This CDR3 spans 14 amino acids. This chain's CDR3 is CASSLSTNSYEQYF. The CDR3 DNA sequence: TGTGCCAGCAGCTTATCCACTAACTCCTACGAGCAGTACTTC.